Sequencing of this T cell receptor beta chain was carried out in a study of identical twins. Study-level findings and limits: Clonotypes of the beta chain that were abundant in cord blood carried fewer insertions (memory repertoires showed none). Where beta out-of-frame sequences were concerned, excess twin sharing was weaker.

TCRdb itself ran the 5' RACE reads through MiXCR, one entry per CDR3 protein. Of 200,000 to 250,000 distinct CDR3 sequences listed, roughly 13% are singletons. Worth noting for this clonotype: As yet, its antigen is unknown.

Every sampled donor was Caucasian and healthy. The sample also formed part of further work on yellow fever vaccine responses in identical twins.

Sequences were obtained from memory (CD45RO+) T cells sorted from blood. The sequence was collected from a woman in her late teens or twenties in good health.

The CDR3, as DNA: TGCAGTGCTAGACAGGGGACGGGCTACGAGCAGTACTTC. Amino acid sequence: CSARQGTGYEQYF. This sequence joins TRBV20-1 and TRBJ2-7; the D gene is possibly TRBD1 (6 bases). V dropped 2 bases and J dropped 3 bases, with 11 bases sitting between them. The CDR3 has 13 amino acids. Germline loops: CDR1 DFQATT, CDR2 SNEGSKA (reference sequence).